Listed below are T cell receptor beta chains from one sample, sequenced in a study of T cells in localized non-small cell lung cancer. The protocol was immunoSEQ multiplex PCR, while the TCRdb copy is restricted to in-frame clones and leaves out a portion. The data contain approximately 31,000 clones, roughly 94% of them seen just once; the ten biggest clones take up about 0.73%. The specimen was peripheral blood, collected before any cancer treatment. The origin of the receptors is a woman between 35 and 75 years old with stage I lung adenocarcinoma. The CDR3 runs from the conserved cysteine through the conserved F or W. D genes are given only for firm matches. Clone sizes are given selectively: once, few, many, or a class where the clone is expanded.

clone size,CDR3 length,J gene,D gene,V gene,CDR3 protein,CDR3 DNA
NA,13,TRBJ1-1,NA,TRBV11-2,CASSLQGNTEAFF,TGTGCCAGCAGCTTGCAAGGGAATACTGAAGCTTTCTTT
NA,16,TRBJ1-5,TRBD1,TRBV27,CASRKGQGIGNQPQHF,TGTGCCAGCAGAAAGGGACAGGGTATTGGCAATCAGCCCCAGCATTTT
NA,17,TRBJ1-2,NA,TRBV5-5,CASGVTGGWSGAGGYTF,TGTGCCAGCGGAGTTACAGGCGGGTGGTCGGGGGCAGGTGGCTACACCTTC
NA,13,TRBJ2-2,NA,TRBV13,CASSHRITGELFF,TGTGCCAGCAGCCACCGAATCACCGGGGAGCTGTTTTTT
NA,11,TRBJ2-2,NA,TRBV29-1,CSVFSVGELFF,TGCAGCGTTTTTTCTGTCGGGGAGCTGTTTTTT
NA,15,TRBJ2-1,NA,TRBV13,CASSPGQGWSDEQFF,TGTGCCAGCAGCCCTGGGCAGGGGTGGAGCGATGAGCAGTTCTTC
NA,15,TRBJ2-7,TRBD2,TRBV7-2,CASSPNTGTSFGQYF,TGTGCCAGCAGCCCAAACACCGGGACTAGCTTCGGGCAATACTTC
NA,15,TRBJ2-7,NA,TRBV19,CASRMDTRPSYEQYF,TGTGCCAGTAGGATGGACACGCGACCTTCCTACGAGCAGTACTTC
NA,16,TRBJ2-1,TRBD2,TRBV4-2,CASSHARTSGGPSLFF,TGTGCCAGCAGCCATGCTAGGACTAGCGGGGGGCCTAGTCTGTTCTTC
NA,12,TRBJ1-1,NA,TRBV5-1,CASSLWGNEAFF,TGCGCCAGCAGCTTATGGGGAAATGAAGCTTTCTTT
NA,13,TRBJ2-1,NA,TRBV15,CATGGTPYNEQFF,TGTGCCACCGGCGGAACGCCCTACAATGAGCAGTTCTTC
NA,15,TRBJ2-3,NA,TRBV7-2,CASRLQGGRPDTQYF,TGTGCCAGCCGTCTCCAGGGCGGACGGCCAGATACGCAGTATTTT
NA,12,TRBJ2-7,TRBD1,TRBV5-1,CASRQQGYEQYF,TGCGCCAGCAGACAACAGGGGTACGAGCAGTACTTC
NA,16,TRBJ1-1,NA,TRBV28,CASSRGVGKRRVEAFF,TGTGCCAGCAGCCGGGGGGTGGGGAAAAGGAGGGTTGAAGCTTTCTTT
NA,13,TRBJ1-2,TRBD1,TRBV6-5,CASRPQGVRGYTF,TGTGCCAGCAGACCTCAGGGGGTAAGGGGCTACACCTTC
NA,13,TRBJ2-3,NA,TRBV9,CASSVAHTDTQYF,TGTGCCAGCAGCGTGGCCCACACAGATACGCAGTATTTT
NA,16,TRBJ2-5,TRBD2,TRBV18,CASSPWTSAYQETQYF,TGTGCCAGCTCACCATGGACTAGCGCCTACCAAGAGACCCAGTACTTC
NA,14,TRBJ1-1,NA,TRBV2,CASNGGSQRAEAFF,TGTGCCAGCAACGGGGGGTCCCAAAGGGCTGAAGCTTTCTTT
once,14,TRBJ2-7,NA,TRBV7-9,CASSLASLGWEQYF,TGTGCCAGCAGCTTAGCCAGTCTCGGCTGGGAGCAGTACTTC
NA,15,TRBJ2-1,NA,TRBV5-6,CASSFYGSLNNEQFF,TGTGCCAGCAGCTTTTACGGGAGTCTCAACAATGAGCAGTTCTTC
NA,19,TRBJ2-1,NA,TRBV19,CASSIPFFQLSSSYNEQFF,TGTGCCAGTAGTATCCCGTTTTTTCAGCTCTCTAGCTCCTACAATGAGCAGTTCTTC
NA,14,TRBJ1-1,TRBD1,TRBV7-9,CASDRGDSDTEAFF,TGTGCCAGCGACAGGGGGGATAGTGACACTGAAGCTTTCTTT
NA,15,TRBJ1-1,NA,TRBV7-9,CASSPDGRLNTEAFF,TGTGCCAGCAGCCCGGATGGACGGCTGAACACTGAAGCTTTCTTT